One sample yielded the 19 T cell receptor beta chains listed below, sequenced in a study of long-term antiretroviral therapy in people with HIV. With survey level as its setting, the immunoSEQ assay was v3.0. TCRdb keeps only in-frame clones here, not all; method: immunoSEQ multiplex PCR. The table has 14,000 or so clones, 75% to 85% seen once. The specimen was unsorted PBMCs, collected 0.4 years after starting antiretroviral therapy. Receptors were obtained from a man aged 25 to 40 with HIV.

The gene calls are TRBV4-1 and TRBJ1-4; no firm D call. In germline, CDR1 is MGHRA, CDR2 YSYEKL. CDR3 size: 13 residues. Trimming shortened V by 5 bases and J by 6 bases, and 10 bases separated the two germline ends. The CDR3 loop reads CASSIVTDEKLFF. In DNA form, the CDR3 reads TGCGCCAGCAGCATAGTAACGGATGAAAAACTGTTTTTT.

The CDR3 here is CASSFWGGAAGNTIYF. For the CDR3, the DNA is TGTGCCAGCAGTTTCTGGGGGGGGGCGGCTGGAAACACCATATATTTT. The chain couples TRBV6-9 to TRBJ1-3; the D gene is possibly TRBD1 (6 bases). There are 16 residues in the CDR3. The V end was cut by 4 bases, the J end by 2 bases, with 15 bases between. Germline V gene sequence: CDR1 MNHGY, CDR2 SVAAGI.

The rearrangement links TRBV7-2 to TRBJ2-3; 10 bases match TRBD1. CDR3 length: 15 residues. CDR1 SGHTA and CDR2 FQGNSA come from the germline V gene. V lost 6 bases to trimming and J lost 3 bases; unmatched junction nucleotides: 6. In DNA, the CDR3 is TGTGCCAGCAGACGGGGACAGGGGAGGACAGATACGCAGTATTTT. As protein: CASRRGQGRTDTQYF.

V gene TRBV7-2 combines with J gene TRBJ2-3, with 8 bases identical to TRBD2. The CDR3 runs 14 residues. The junction had 1 base not matched to a gene; V was cut back by 1 base and J by 4 bases. Germline V CDR1 and CDR2: SGHTA, FQGNSA. CDR3 loop: CASSLGAGADTQYF. CDR3 coding DNA: TGTGCCAGCAGCTTAGGAGCGGGGGCAGATACGCAGTATTTT. Full variable domain (rest looked up from reference TRBV7-2 and TRBJ2-3): GAGVSQSPSNKVTEKGKDVELRCDPISGHTALYWYRQSLGQGLEFLIYFQGNSAPDKSGLPSDRFSAERTGGSVSTLTIQRTQQEDSAVYLCASSLGAGADTQYFGPGTRLTVL.

The genes are TRBV9 and TRBJ2-7, with 9 positions matching TRBD1. The CDR3 is made up of 15 amino acids. With 4 bases clipped from V and 1 base from J, the junction kept 6 bases outside the gene matches. Germline lookup yields CDR1 SGDLS and CDR2 YYNGEE. The CDR3 loop reads CASSPGTGPSYEQYF. The CDR3, as DNA: TGTGCCAGCAGCCCGGGGACAGGGCCTTCCTACGAGCAGTACTTC.

The chain combines TRBV27 with TRBJ2-1; D is possibly TRBD2 (6 bases). Germline lookup yields CDR1 MNHEY and CDR2 SMNVEV (reference sequence). The CDR3 runs to 12 residues. V shed 3 bases and J shed 13 bases, with 13 bases lying between them. The DNA for the CDR3 is TGTGCCAGCAGTTTCTACGGGACTTCCCAGTTCTTC. This codes for CASSFYGTSQFF.

This clone was picked up one time. The CDR3 spells CASCRANYEQYF. The CDR3 nucleotides read TGTGCCAGCTGCCGGGCCAACTACGAGCAGTACTTC. The chain has TRBV28 and TRBJ2-7; D is unresolved. Germline values: CDR1 MDHEN, CDR2 SYDVKM. Trimming left V 8 bases short and J 3 bases short, with 11 bases between. The CDR3 runs 12 residues.

V is TRBV30 and J is TRBJ1-1; D gene ambiguous. The CDR3 runs to 10 residues. Germline assignment: CDR1 GTSNPN and CDR2 SVGIG (reference sequence). The V gene lost 5 bases and the J gene lost 5 bases, with 6 bases spanning the gap. CDR3 sequence reads: CAWAETEAFF. CDR3 sequence (DNA): TGTGCCTGGGCGGAGACTGAAGCTTTCTTT. The variable domain in full, with the rest retrieved from reference TRBV30 and TRBJ1-1, is SQTIHQWPATLVQPVGSPLSLECTVEGTSNPNLYWYRQAAGRGLQLLFYSVGIGQISSEVPQNLSASRPQDRQFILSSKKLLLSDSGFYLCAWAETEAFFGQGTRLTVV.

This clone was counted a few times. The gene calls are TRBV7-6 and TRBJ2-1; D unresolved. Trimming removed 5 bases at V and 6 bases at J, with 11 bases between. CDR3 length: 13 amino acids. CDR1 SGHVS and CDR2 FNYEAQ come from the germline V gene. The CDR3 region has the DNA TGTGCCAGCAGCCTTACAATAGGCAATGAGCAGTTCTTC. It codes for CASSLTIGNEQFF.

This clone was seen once. This chain connects TRBV19 to TRBJ1-4; no reliable D call. Germline assignment: CDR1 LNHDA and CDR2 SQIVND (reference sequence). CDR3 size: 14 residues. V lost 6 bases, J lost 0 bases, and 8 bases lay in between. Here the CDR3 DNA reads TGTGCCAGTAGACACGTTGCAACTAATGAAAAACTGTTTTTT. It codes for CASRHVATNEKLFF.

The chain combines TRBV2 with TRBJ1-4; the D is unclear. CDR3 size: 14 residues. Trimming shortened V by 1 base and J by 4 bases, and 7 bases separated the two germline ends. Germline assignment: CDR1 SNHLY and CDR2 FYNNEI. The CDR3 DNA is TGTGCCAGCAGTGAAGGCAGGCTTAATGAAAAACTGTTTTTT. It is translated as CASSEGRLNEKLFF.

The chain joins TRBV10-3 to TRBJ2-5; D gene ambiguous. The germline gives CDR1 ENHRY, CDR2 SYGVKD. Trimming pared 11 bases from V and 7 bases from J, leaving 23 bases between. There are 14 residues in the CDR3. CDR3 DNA: TGTGCCGCCGGGCCCCCGGGCGTGTCCGGGACCCAGTACTTC. It codes for CAAGPPGVSGTQYF.

The rearrangement joins TRBV28 to TRBJ1-1, with D tentatively TRBD1 (5 bases). V was shortened by 6 bases and J by 6 bases, with 14 bases between the two germline ends. Germline V lookup: CDR1 MDHEN, CDR2 SYDVKM. CDR3 length: 13 amino acids. In DNA, the CDR3 is TGTGCCAGCAGCCGCGGACAATTCGCTGAAGCTTTCTTT. This sequence encodes CASSRGQFAEAFF.

This rearrangement joins TRBV18 to TRBJ2-1; a weak D match, TRBD1 (6 bases). V lost 3 bases and J lost 7, with 10 bases in between. Looked up from germline, CDR1 is KGHSH and CDR2 is LQKENI. This CDR3 has 13 residues. The CDR3 region is CASSPSRGNEQFF. The CDR3, as DNA: TGTGCCAGCTCACCGTCCAGGGGTAATGAGCAGTTCTTC. Full variable domain (outside the CDR3, taken from reference TRBV18 and TRBJ2-1): NAGVMQNPRHLVRRRGQEARLRCSPMKGHSHVYWYRQLPEEGLKFMVYLQKENIIDESGMPKERFSAEFPKEGPSILRIQQVVRGDSAAYFCASSPSRGNEQFFGPGTRLTVL.

This chain uses TRBV6-4 with TRBJ1-5, with D unclear. Trimming cost V 4 bases and J 3 bases, with 25 bases left between them. The germline V gene has CDR1 MRHNA and CDR2 SNTAGT. The CDR3 totals 19 residues. The CDR3 nucleotides are TGTGCCAGCAGTGTACCCGTTGGGAACAGTTTCTCCAACAATCAGCCCCAGCATTTT. This translates into CASSVPVGNSFSNNQPQHF.

V usage is TRBV5-4 and J usage is TRBJ1-3; 7 bases fit TRBD1. Germline-derived CDR1 and CDR2 are SGHNT and YYREEE (reference sequence). The J segment lost 4 bases and the V segment lost 0 bases, leaving 4 bases of the junction unmatched. The CDR3 contains 15 residues. CDR3 DNA sequence: TGTGCCAGCAGCTTGGCAGGGACAGTCGGAAACACCATATATTTT. The encoded protein is CASSLAGTVGNTIYF.

The V and J genes are TRBV7-2 and TRBJ1-4; the D is unclear. Germline lookup yields CDR1 SGHTA and CDR2 FQGNSA. The CDR3 sequence is 14 residues long. Trimming cost V 5 bases and J 5 bases, with 12 bases left between them. The CDR3 sequence is CASSPFFLNEKLFF. CDR3 nucleotide sequence: TGTGCCAGCAGCCCGTTTTTCTTAAATGAAAAACTGTTTTTT.

This clone was recorded only once. The V call is TRBV27, the J call TRBJ2-7; 7 bases line up with TRBD2. Germline V CDR1 and CDR2: MNHEY, SMNVEV (reference sequence). This CDR3 is built from 15 residues. V shed 6 bases and J 4 bases; nucleotides not matched to a gene: 12. CDR3 DNA sequence: TGTGCCAGCAGGGGGGTCGGCGGGAGTAAGTACGAGCAGTACTTC. Translating it yields CASRGVGGSKYEQYF.

There are a few counts of this clone. V gene TRBV14 combines with J gene TRBJ1-1; TRBD1 agrees at 7 bases. J was trimmed by 11 bases and V by 5 bases; bases with no gene match: 11. The CDR3 extends over 13 amino acids. Germline CDR1 reads SGHDN; CDR2 reads FVKESK. The CDR3 bases are TGTGCCAGCAGCGTACAGGGGAGTGGCCTGGCTTTCTTT. Amino acids: CASSVQGSGLAFF.